This T cell receptor (beta chain) was identified during a study of blood T cells in healthy people across ages. V gave up 0 bases and J gave up 8 bases; unmatched junction bases: 7. This CDR3 spans 16 amino acids. Germline V CDR1 and CDR2: DFQATT, SNEGSKA (reference sequence). Comment on this clonotype: Its antigen is unknown.

Per sample, at least 5.5 micrograms of total RNA were extracted. Regarding the study as a whole: Per-million-T-cell TCR beta diversity fell roughly linearly with age. Leaving the PBMCs unsorted stopped any conclusive comparison of naive versus antigen-experienced cells.

PCR was performed a second time for about 7 to 12 cycles using a sample-barcoded 5' primer and a J-beta primer mix. MiXCR, applied by TCRdb to the 5' RACE reads, yields one record per CDR3 protein. The table shows over 1,500,000 distinct CDR3 sequences, with about two fifths occurring only once. Source material: blood. The chain has TRBV20-1 and TRBJ2-1; 13 bases are a match to TRBD2. The clonotype was recovered from a human donor in good health. CDR3 nucleotides: TGCAGTGCTAGAGACGAGACTAGCGGGGGGCCCGATGAGCAGTTCTTC. Translating it yields CSARDETSGGPDEQFF.